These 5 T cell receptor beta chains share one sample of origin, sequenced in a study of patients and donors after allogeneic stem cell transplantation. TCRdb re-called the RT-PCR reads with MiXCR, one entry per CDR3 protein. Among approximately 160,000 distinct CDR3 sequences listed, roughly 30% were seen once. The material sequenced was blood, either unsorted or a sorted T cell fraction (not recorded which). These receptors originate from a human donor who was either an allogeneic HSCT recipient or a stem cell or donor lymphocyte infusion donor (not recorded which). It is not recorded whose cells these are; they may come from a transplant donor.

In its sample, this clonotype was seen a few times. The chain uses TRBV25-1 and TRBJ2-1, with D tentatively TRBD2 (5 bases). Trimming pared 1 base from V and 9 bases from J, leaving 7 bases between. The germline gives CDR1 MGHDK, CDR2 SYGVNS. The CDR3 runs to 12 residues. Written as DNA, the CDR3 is TGTGCCAGCAGTGAATTGGGGAGTGAGCAGTTCTTC. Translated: CASSELGSEQFF.

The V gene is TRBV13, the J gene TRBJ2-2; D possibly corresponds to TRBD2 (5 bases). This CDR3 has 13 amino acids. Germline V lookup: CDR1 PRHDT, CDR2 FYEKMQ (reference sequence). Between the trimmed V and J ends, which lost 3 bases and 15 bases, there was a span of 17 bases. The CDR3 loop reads CASSFSSSLRMFF. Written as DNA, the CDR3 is TGTGCCAGCAGCTTCAGTTCTAGCCTGAGGATGTTTTTT.

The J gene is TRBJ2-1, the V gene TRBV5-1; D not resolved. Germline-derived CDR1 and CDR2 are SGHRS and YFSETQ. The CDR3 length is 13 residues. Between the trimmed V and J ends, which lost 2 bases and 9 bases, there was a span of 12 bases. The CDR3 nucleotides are TGCGCCAGCAGCTTAGTAGCTACCCTTGAGCAGTTCTTC. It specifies CASSLVATLEQFF. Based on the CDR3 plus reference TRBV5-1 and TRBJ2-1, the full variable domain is KAGVTQTPRYLIKTRGQQVTLSCSPISGHRSVSWYQQTPGQGLQFLFEYFSETQRNKGNFPGRFSGRQFSNSRSEMNVSTLELGDSALYLCASSLVATLEQFFGPGTRLTVL.

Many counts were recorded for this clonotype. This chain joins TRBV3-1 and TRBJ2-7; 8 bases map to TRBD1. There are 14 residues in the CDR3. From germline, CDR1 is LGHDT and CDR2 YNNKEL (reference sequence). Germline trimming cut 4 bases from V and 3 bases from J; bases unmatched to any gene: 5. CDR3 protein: CASSRTGIGYEQYF. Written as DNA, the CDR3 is TGTGCCAGCAGCCGGACAGGGATAGGCTACGAGCAGTACTTC.

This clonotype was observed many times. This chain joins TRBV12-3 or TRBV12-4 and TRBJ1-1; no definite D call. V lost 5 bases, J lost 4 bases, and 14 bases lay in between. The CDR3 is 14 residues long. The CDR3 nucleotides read TGTGCCAGCAGTCCGGGCCGGGTGGTCACTGAAGCTTTCTTT. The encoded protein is CASSPGRVVTEAFF.